Presented here are 14 T cell receptor beta chains from one specimen sequenced in a study of cytomegalovirus exposure and HLA in healthy donors. Vbeta (60) and Jbeta (13) primers were used in the PCR. TCRdb keeps only in-frame clones here, not all; method: immunoSEQ multiplex PCR. The top ten hold about 4% of the sample, which has some 93,000 clones, about 79% seen once. The sequencing sample was made of PBMCs. The origin of the receptors is a man aged 45 to 65 in good health and CMV-seronegative.

This clone is a singleton in its sample. The chain joins TRBV5-5 to TRBJ2-3; D unresolved. The CDR3 covers 14 residues. Trimming cost V 0 bases and J 0 bases, with 5 bases left between them. Germline V CDR1 and CDR2: SGHKS, YYEKEE (reference sequence). CDR3 sequence reads: CASSLEPSTDTQYF. DNA of the CDR3: TGTGCCAGCAGCTTGGAGCCAAGCACAGATACGCAGTATTTT.

As for this clone: A read error may produce the germline difference seen at one junction end. This chain joins TRBV7-9 and TRBJ2-1, with a tentative D call TRBD1 (5 bases). CDR3 length: 19 amino acids. Germline V gives CDR1 SEHNR, CDR2 FQNEAQ (reference sequence). The CDR3 coding sequence is TGTTCCAGCAGCTTAGGCAGGGCAAGGCTTTCGGAGTCCTACAATGAGCAGTTCTTC. Translation gives CSSSLGRARLSESYNEQFF.

The V and J genes are TRBV7-6 and TRBJ2-3; 16 bases match TRBD2. V shed 5 bases, J shed 2 bases, and the junction held 7 bases outside the gene matches. In germline, CDR1 is SGHVS, CDR2 FNYEAQ. The CDR3 length is 18 residues. The CDR3 spells CASSQGTSGRAPTDTQYF. The DNA of the CDR3 is TGTGCCAGCAGCCAAGGGACTAGCGGGAGGGCCCCCACAGATACGCAGTATTTT. Supplemented by reference TRBV7-6 and TRBJ2-3, the full variable domain reads GAGVSQSPRYKVTKRGQDVALRCDPISGHVSLYWYRQALGQGPEFLTYFNYEAQQDKSGLPNDRFSAERPEGSISTLTIQRTEQRDSAMYRCASSQGTSGRAPTDTQYFGPGTRLTVL.

This clone has only a few counts. This chain links TRBV7-3 with TRBJ1-1, with TRBD1 matching over 7 bases. The CDR3 covers 15 residues. With 2 bases clipped from V and 1 base from J, the junction kept 4 bases outside the gene matches. Germline V lookup: CDR1 SGHTA, CDR2 FQGTGA. The CDR3 DNA follows: TGTGCCAGCAGCTTAGAAGGGACAGCGAACACTGAAGCTTTCTTT. It specifies CASSLEGTANTEAFF.

V is TRBV2 and J is TRBJ2-5; D remains ambiguous. Gene TRBJ2-7 matches the end of the DNA better, so the J call may be wrong. Germline lookup yields CDR1 SNHLY and CDR2 FYNNEI. The CDR3 spans 11 residues. CDR3 in amino acids: CASRRSYEQYF. CDR3 nucleotide sequence: TGTGCCAGCAGGCGATCCTACGAGCAGTACTTC.

V and J are TRBV5-4 and TRBJ1-1; D perhaps matches TRBD1 (5 bases). V was trimmed by 0 bases and J by 1 base, leaving 16 bases between them. The CDR3 totals 17 residues. From germline, CDR1 is SGHNT and CDR2 YYREEE (reference sequence). CDR3 residues: CASSLVRSQGGNTEAFF. In DNA, the CDR3 is TGTGCCAGCAGCTTGGTAAGAAGTCAGGGCGGGAACACTGAAGCTTTCTTT.

This clone appeared a single time. The J gene is TRBJ2-1, the V gene TRBV5-6; TRBD2 matches at 10 bases. The germline V gene has CDR1 SGHDT and CDR2 YYEEEE. The CDR3 extends over 17 amino acids. The trim removed 0 bases at V and 10 bases at J, leaving 13 bases unmatched. The CDR3 coding sequence is TGTGCCAGCAGCTTGGCCAGGTCTAGCGGGAGTTCGGTCGAGCAGTTCTTC. Translating it yields CASSLARSSGSSVEQFF.

Note on this clone: This sample also contains other DNA sequences that code for the same CDR3. The chain joins TRBV28 to TRBJ2-2, with D possibly being TRBD2 (5 bases). The CDR3 spans 14 residues. Germline CDR1 is MDHEN and CDR2 is SYDVKM. Deletions cut 3 bases from V and 2 bases from J, with 7 bases between. CDR3 DNA sequence: TGTGCCAGCAGTTTCGGGGAAAACACCGGGGAGCTGTTTTTT. Translated, it gives CASSFGENTGELFF.

The CDR3 here is CASSQDQTGTSGNTIYF. The CDR3 DNA follows: TGTGCCAGCAGCCAAGACCAGACAGGCACCTCTGGAAACACCATATATTTT. The chain joins TRBV4-2 to TRBJ1-3, with D tentatively TRBD1 (6 bases). V dropped 0 bases and J dropped 0 bases, with 12 bases sitting between them. CDR1 LGHNA and CDR2 YNFKEQ come from the germline V gene. This CDR3 has 17 residues.

The rearrangement links TRBV9 to TRBJ1-1, with 9 bases aligning to TRBD1. J gave up 2 bases and V 0 bases, and 8 bases lay outside the gene matches. Per the germline V gene, CDR1 is SGDLS and CDR2 is YYNGEE. This CDR3 comprises 17 residues. The CDR3 loop reads CASSVGRDRDANTEAFF. The CDR3 nucleotides are TGTGCCAGCAGCGTAGGGCGGGACAGGGACGCTAACACTGAAGCTTTCTTT. Complete variable domain (other parts from reference TRBV9 and TRBJ1-1): DSGVTQTPKHLITATGQRVTLRCSPRSGDLSVYWYQQSLDQGLQFLIQYYNGEERAKGNILERFSAQQFPDLHSELNLSSLELGDSALYFCASSVGRDRDANTEAFFGQGTRLTVV.

The chain employs TRBV18 and TRBJ1-5; 7 positions match TRBD1. The CDR3 has 14 residues. Looked up from germline, CDR1 is KGHSH and CDR2 is LQKENI. V gave up 6 bases and J gave up 5 bases; unmatched junction bases: 7. Here the CDR3 reads CASSRQGSDQPQHF. CDR3 nucleotide sequence: TGTGCCAGCTCTCGACAGGGATCAGATCAGCCCCAGCATTTT. The whole variable domain, remainder taken from reference TRBV18 and TRBJ1-5, is NAGVMQNPRHLVRRRGQEARLRCSPMKGHSHVYWYRQLPEEGLKFMVYLQKENIIDESGMPKERFSAEFPKEGPSILRIQQVVRGDSAAYFCASSRQGSDQPQHFGDGTRLSIL.

This chain joins TRBV13 and TRBJ1-5; D call uncertain. This CDR3 is 12 amino acids long. V was cut by 5 bases and J by 9 bases, with 11 bases left in between. Looked up from germline, CDR1 is PRHDT and CDR2 is FYEKMQ (reference sequence). This CDR3 reads CASSPGRGPQHF. The CDR3 DNA is TGTGCCAGCAGCCCAGGACGGGGGCCCCAGCATTTT.

The chain couples TRBV27 to TRBJ2-2; D unresolved. The V end lost 3 bases, the J end lost 2 bases, and 10 bases lay between the germline ends. This CDR3 is 15 amino acids long. Germline V CDR1 and CDR2: MNHEY, SMNVEV (reference sequence). CDR3 DNA: TGTGCCAGCAGTTTTCTTAGCACTAACACCGGGGAGCTGTTTTTT. This codes for CASSFLSTNTGELFF.

V is TRBV6-6 and J is TRBJ2-2; tentatively, D is TRBD2 (5 bases). Looked up from germline, CDR1 is MNHNY and CDR2 is SVGAGI (reference sequence). Deletions cut 3 bases from V and 5 bases from J, with 10 bases between. The length of the CDR3 is 14 residues. The CDR3 loop reads CASSYYRGTGELFF. The DNA of the CDR3 is TGTGCCAGCAGTTATTATCGGGGAACCGGGGAGCTGTTTTTT.